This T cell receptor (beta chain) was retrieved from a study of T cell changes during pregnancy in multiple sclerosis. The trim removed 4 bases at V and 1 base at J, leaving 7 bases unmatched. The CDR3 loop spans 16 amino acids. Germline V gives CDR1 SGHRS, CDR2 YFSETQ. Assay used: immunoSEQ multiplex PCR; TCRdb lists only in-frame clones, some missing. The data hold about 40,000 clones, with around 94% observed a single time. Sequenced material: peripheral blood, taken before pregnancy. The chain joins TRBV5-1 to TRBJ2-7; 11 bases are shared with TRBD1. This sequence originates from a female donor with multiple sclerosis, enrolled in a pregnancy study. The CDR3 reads CASSRGRDRGSYEQYF. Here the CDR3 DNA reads TGCGCCAGCAGCCGCGGGCGGGACAGGGGGTCCTACGAGCAGTACTTC. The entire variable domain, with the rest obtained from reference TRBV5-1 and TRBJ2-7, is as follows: KAGVTQTPRYLIKTRGQQVTLSCSPISGHRSVSWYQQTPGQGLQFLFEYFSETQRNKGNFPGRFSGRQFSNSRSEMNVSTLELGDSALYLCASSRGRDRGSYEQYFGPGTRLTVT.